This T cell receptor beta chain was captured by sequencing in a study of blood T cell repertoires in COVID-19. About the study: Donors in the United States, Italy and Spain gave samples during acute or convalescent COVID-19.

Germline CDR1 and CDR2: SGHDN and FVKESK. The CDR3 spans 18 residues. Trimming removed 0 bases from V and 4 bases from J; junction bases left unmatched: 6. How the authors handled the data: Amplifying reference gene primers gave estimates of nucleated cell counts. Sequencing was performed with immunoSEQ multiplex PCR; in TCRdb, only in-frame clones are kept and a portion is missing. The V and J calls and the clone size are those of that table, but D and trimming were determined from the DNA. The repertoire holds under 200,000 clones, with approximately 91% as singletons. The V call is TRBV14, the J call TRBJ2-3; 14 bases agree with TRBD2. The specimen sequenced was PBMCs or T cells enriched from blood (not recorded which). The clonotype comes from a woman aged 18-29 years who had recovered from COVID-19. This CDR3 reads CASSQDVPGLAGADTQYF. Here the CDR3 DNA reads TGTGCCAGCAGCCAAGATGTACCGGGACTAGCGGGAGCAGATACGCAGTATTTT. Full variable domain (outside the CDR3, taken from reference TRBV14 and TRBJ2-3): EAGVTQFPSHSVIEKGQTVTLRCDPISGHDNLYWYRRVMGKEIKFLLHFVKESKQDESGMPNNRFLAERTGGTYSTLKVQPAELEDSGVYFCASSQDVPGLAGADTQYFGPGTRLTVL.